Presented here are 29 T cell receptor beta chains from one specimen sequenced in a study of vaccination effects on CD4 cells after COVID-19. Antigens of these TCRs are unknown. Under the ViraFEST assay, PBMC were stimulated with viral peptide pools so that antigen-specific CD4+ T cells expanded. Sequencing was performed afterwards. The culture ran for around nine days before CD4+ T cells were isolated. Two doses of BNT162b2 or mRNA-1273 vaccine were administered to participants. Measured with immunoSEQ multiplex PCR; TCRdb has only the in-frame clones, and not every one. This sample has under 35,000 clones, with over 55% found just once. The source material was CD4+ T cells from PBMCs cultured with SARS-CoV-2 spike peptides, sampled after COVID-19 vaccination. Source of these receptors: a human donor who received a COVID-19 vaccine.

This clone was picked up a small number of times. The chain employs TRBV25-1 and TRBJ2-7, with D possibly matching TRBD2 (6 bases). This CDR3 has 13 amino acids. Trimming cost V 6 bases and J 6 bases, with 15 bases left between them. The V gene's germline CDR1 is MGHDK and CDR2 SYGVNS. In DNA form, the CDR3 reads TGTGCCAGCAGCGAACAGGACGGGGGCGAGCAGTACTTC. Protein sequence: CASSEQDGGEQYF.

The V call is TRBV24-1, the J call TRBJ2-3; weak D call: TRBD2 (5 bases). The V end lost 4 bases, the J end lost 2 bases, and 6 bases lay between the germline ends. Germline V gene sequence: CDR1 KGHDR, CDR2 SFDVKD. The CDR3 has 13 residues. CDR3 protein: CATSDGNTDTQYF. The CDR3 nucleotides read TGTGCCACCAGTGACGGGAACACAGATACGCAGTATTTT.

The chain has TRBV20-1 and TRBJ2-1, with 9 positions matching TRBD2. The CDR3 sequence is 17 residues long. V trimming: 6 bases; J trimming: 3 bases; junction bases outside the gene matches: 15. CDR1 is DFQATT, CDR2 SNEGSKA, per germline (reference sequence). The DNA of the CDR3 is TGCAGTGCAAGTCCCCAGGCGGGACTAGCAGGCTACAATGAGCAGTTCTTC. Its protein product is CSASPQAGLAGYNEQFF.

This clone was found once. This chain connects TRBV7-8 to TRBJ2-7; D unclear. There are 15 residues in the CDR3. Trimming stripped 8 bases from V and 7 bases from J, with 24 bases between. Germline CDR1 reads SGHVS; CDR2 reads FQNEAQ. CDR3 loop: CASAPAPMALGEQYF. CDR3 nucleotides: TGTGCCAGCGCTCCCGCCCCGATGGCCTTAGGGGAGCAGTACTTC.

This clone was counted between two and nine times. The chain uses TRBV29-1 and TRBJ2-7; TRBD2 aligns across 10 bases. The CDR3 runs to 15 residues. Germline assignment: CDR1 SQVTM and CDR2 ANQGSEA. The J segment lost 5 bases and the V segment lost 3 bases, leaving 10 bases of the junction unmatched. CDR3 bases: TGCAGCGTTGACGGGCGAGCGGGAGGGCACAACGAGCAGTACTTC. Residues: CSVDGRAGGHNEQYF.

The chain employs TRBV7-9 and TRBJ2-7; 9 nucleotides align to TRBD2. Per the germline V gene, CDR1 is SEHNR and CDR2 is FQNEAQ (reference sequence). The CDR3 length is 16 residues. The V gene end was trimmed by 1 base and the J gene end by 5 bases; junction bases not matched to a gene: 9. For the CDR3, the DNA is TGTGCCAGCAGCTTAGGACTGGCGGGAGGGCTGAACGAGCAGTACTTC. Translated: CASSLGLAGGLNEQYF.

The chain carries TRBV18 and TRBJ1-2, with a possible D match to TRBD1 (5 bases). This CDR3 comprises 16 residues. Trimming shortened V by 3 bases and J by 0 bases, and 14 bases separated the two germline ends. Germline V lookup: CDR1 KGHSH, CDR2 LQKENI. CDR3 nucleotides: TGTGCCAGCTCACCCGGCGTGGGGGGAGCTAACTATGGCTACACCTTC. Its translation: CASSPGVGGANYGYTF.

The gene calls are TRBV3-1 (or the pseudogene TRBV3-2) and TRBJ2-1; the match to TRBD2 covers 8 bases. This CDR3 region has 14 residues. Germline values: CDR1 LGHDT, CDR2 YNNKEL (reference sequence). V was pared by 3 bases and J by 9 bases, with 7 bases of the junction left unmatched. The CDR3 is CASSQSGLGSEQFF. CDR3 DNA: TGTGCCAGCAGCCAGTCGGGACTAGGCTCTGAGCAGTTCTTC.

This clone was seen more than once but under ten times. The V and J genes are TRBV6-5 and TRBJ1-4; the D gene is possibly TRBD1 (5 bases). CDR1 is MNHEY, CDR2 SVGAGI, per germline. The V gene lost 6 bases and the J gene lost 5 bases, with 13 bases spanning the gap. The CDR3 length is 14 residues. The CDR3 DNA follows: TGTGCCAGCAGGCCGACAGTAGGAAATGAAAAACTGTTTTTT. Amino acid sequence: CASRPTVGNEKLFF.

The J gene is TRBJ1-5, the V gene TRBV24-1; 12 nucleotides agree with TRBD1. Looked up from germline, CDR1 is KGHDR and CDR2 is SFDVKD. Trimming took 1 base from V and 5 from J; bases not matched to a gene: 2. The CDR3 extends over 16 amino acids. CDR3 protein: CATSDLGTGGDQPQHF. The CDR3 coding sequence is TGTGCCACCAGTGATTTAGGGACAGGGGGCGATCAGCCCCAGCATTTT.

Within the sample, this clone is medium-sized. The chain couples TRBV19 to TRBJ1-5, with D perhaps matching TRBD1 (6 bases). The V gene's germline CDR1 is LNHDA and CDR2 SQIVND (reference sequence). V shed 7 bases and J shed 0 bases, with 19 bases lying between them. This CDR3 has 17 residues. For the CDR3, the DNA is TGTGCCAGTAAAGGAACCCACGGGGGCTATAGCAATCAGCCCCAGCATTTT. Protein: CASKGTHGGYSNQPQHF.

V and J are TRBV24-1 and TRBJ2-2, with 10 bases matching TRBD2. This CDR3 is built from 16 residues. J gave up 0 bases and V 6 bases, and 3 bases lay outside the gene matches. CDR1 KGHDR and CDR2 SFDVKD come from the germline V gene. The CDR3 DNA reads as TGTGCCACCAGTACTAGCGGGGCCTCGAACACCGGGGAGCTGTTTTTT. Protein product: CATSTSGASNTGELFF.

In this sample, this clone turned up a few times. J is TRBJ2-7 and V is TRBV5-4; 10 bases map to TRBD1. Trimming took 3 bases from V and 3 from J; bases not matched to a gene: 3. The germline gives CDR1 SGHNT, CDR2 YYREEE (reference sequence). The CDR3 spans 14 residues. The CDR3 bases are TGTGCCAGCAGCTGGGGGACAGGGGACTACGAGCAGTACTTC. It yields the protein CASSWGTGDYEQYF.

The chain couples TRBV7-9 to TRBJ1-1, with D possibly matching TRBD1 (6 bases). The CDR3 is made up of 16 amino acids. V lost 6 bases and J 1 base, leaving 18 bases between the germline ends. Germline loops: CDR1 SEHNR, CDR2 FQNEAQ (reference sequence). The CDR3 nucleotides read TGTGCCAGCAGTCCAGGGGAGGGGTGGAAGAACACTGAAGCTTTCTTT. Protein sequence: CASSPGEGWKNTEAFF. Based on the CDR3 plus reference TRBV7-9 and TRBJ1-1, the full variable domain is DTGVSQNPRHKITKRGQNVTFRCDPISEHNRLYWYRQTLGQGPEFLTYFQNEAQLEKSRLLSDRFSAERPKGSFSTLEIQRTEQGDSAMYLCASSPGEGWKNTEAFFGQGTRLTVV.

Only a few counts were recorded for this clone. V and J are TRBV6-5 and TRBJ2-7, with TRBD2 matching 10 bases. Germline V lookup: CDR1 MNHEY, CDR2 SVGAGI. The CDR3 is 14 residues long. The junction had 7 bases not matched to a gene; V was cut back by 6 bases and J by 5 bases. The CDR3 reads CASRPSGRYHEQYF. CDR3 sequence (DNA): TGTGCCAGCAGGCCTAGCGGGAGATACCACGAGCAGTACTTC.

The rearrangement joins TRBV15 to TRBJ2-2; 8 nucleotides match TRBD1. Trimming cost V 3 bases and J 3 bases; bases outside gene matches: 0. The length of the CDR3 is 14 residues. Germline CDR1 and CDR2: LNHNV and YYDKDF (reference sequence). The CDR3 here is CATSRDRDTGELFF. CDR3 coding DNA: TGTGCCACCAGCAGGGACAGGGACACCGGGGAGCTGTTTTTT. Variable domain in full (rest from reference TRBV15 and TRBJ2-2): DAMVIQNPRYQVTQFGKPVTLSCSQTLNHNVMYWYQQKSSQAPKLLFHYYDKDFNNEADTPDNFQSRRPNTSFCFLDIRSPGLGDTAMYLCATSRDRDTGELFFGEGSRLTVL.

This clone was detected ten times or more. This chain uses TRBV21-1 with TRBJ1-6; the D call TRBD1 from the table was never checked on the DNA. TRBV21-1 has pseudogene status. This CDR3 spans 15 amino acids. CDR3 in DNA: TGTGCCAGCAGCGACGGGGACAGGGGGGGTTCACCCCTCCACTTT. Protein: CASSDGDRGGSPLHF.

This chain uses TRBV7-2 with TRBJ2-1; 9 bases match TRBD2. Germline lookup yields CDR1 SGHTA and CDR2 FQGNSA. The CDR3 loop spans 15 amino acids. The V gene end was trimmed by 5 bases and the J gene end by 4 bases; junction bases not matched to a gene: 6. CDR3 DNA: TGTGCCAGCAGCCTAGAGACTAGCGGTTACAATGAGCAGTTCTTC. It translates to CASSLETSGYNEQFF.

V usage is TRBV3-1 (or the pseudogene TRBV3-2) and J usage is TRBJ2-6; D is tentatively TRBD1 or TRBD2 (6 bases each). Germline CDR1 is LGHDT and CDR2 is YNNKEL (reference sequence). V lost 4 bases to trimming and J lost 0 bases, with 13 bases between them. The CDR3 covers 17 residues. CDR3 sequence (DNA): TGTGCCAGCAGCCGACGCGGGACAAGCTCTGGGGCCAACGTCCTGACTTTC. It codes for CASSRRGTSSGANVLTF.

This chain's CDR3 is CASSSRQGTEAFF. The CDR3 DNA is TGTGCCAGCAGCTCCCGACAGGGGACTGAAGCTTTCTTT. The rearrangement uses TRBV5-4 and TRBJ1-1, with TRBD1 matching over 8 bases. The V gene end was trimmed by 3 bases and the J gene end by 5 bases; junction bases not matched to a gene: 3. Germline lookup yields CDR1 SGHNT and CDR2 YYREEE (reference sequence). The CDR3 covers 13 residues.

This rearrangement joins TRBV4-2 to TRBJ1-5; TRBD1 agrees at 8 bases. CDR3 length equals 17 residues. Germline V CDR1 and CDR2: LGHNA, YNFKEQ. Losses at the gene ends were 0 bases for V and 1 base for J; bases not matched to a gene: 5. The CDR3: CASSQEDRVRSNQPQHF. CDR3 DNA sequence: TGTGCCAGCAGCCAAGAGGACAGGGTGAGGAGCAATCAGCCCCAGCATTTT.

The chain carries TRBV12-5 and TRBJ2-5; D is perhaps TRBD2 (6 bases). This CDR3 contains 14 residues. Germline V gene lookup returns CDR1 LGHNT and CDR2 FRNRAP. V lost 2 bases and J 2 bases, leaving 9 bases between the germline ends. CDR3 sequence: CASGLTSRQETQYF. DNA of the CDR3: TGTGCTAGTGGTTTGACTAGCAGACAAGAGACCCAGTACTTC.

This chain links TRBV7-9 with TRBJ1-4; no reliable D call. The CDR3 has 13 residues. Germline loops: CDR1 SEHNR, CDR2 FQNEAQ (reference sequence). Trimming cost V 1 base and J 8 bases, with 8 bases left between them. CDR3 nucleotide sequence: TGTGCCAGCAGCTTAGGGACGGGCGAAAAACTGTTTTTT. It encodes CASSLGTGEKLFF. Drawing the rest from reference TRBV7-9 and TRBJ1-4, the complete variable domain is DTGVSQNPRHKITKRGQNVTFRCDPISEHNRLYWYRQTLGQGPEFLTYFQNEAQLEKSRLLSDRFSAERPKGSFSTLEIQRTEQGDSAMYLCASSLGTGEKLFFGSGTQLSVL.

The chain couples TRBV28 to TRBJ1-6; D remains ambiguous. CDR3 size: 11 residues. Germline-derived CDR1 and CDR2 are MDHEN and SYDVKM. The germline V and J ends were trimmed by 7 bases and 11 bases, with 9 bases remaining between them. The CDR3 here is CASTHTPPLHF. CDR3 nucleotides: TGTGCCAGCACCCATACTCCACCCCTCCACTTT.

This chain uses TRBV7-7 with TRBJ2-1, with a possible D match to TRBD1 (7 bases). Germline V lookup: CDR1 SSHAT, CDR2 FNYEAQ (reference sequence). Trimming took 6 bases from V and 7 from J, leaving 16 bases between them. The CDR3 extends over 14 amino acids. The CDR3 loop is CASSPGGRGNEQFF. The CDR3 DNA reads as TGTGCCAGCAGTCCAGGGGGACGGGGGAATGAGCAGTTCTTC.

This chain joins TRBV19 and TRBJ2-2; D tentatively reads TRBD1 or TRBD2 (5 bases each). V was shortened by 3 bases and J by 6 bases, with 17 bases between the two germline ends. In germline, CDR1 is LNHDA, CDR2 SQIVND (reference sequence). The CDR3 spans 16 residues. DNA for the CDR3: TGTGCCAGTAGTATGAGACCGGGACCCTTCCCCGGGGAGCTGTTTTTT. Amino acid sequence: CASSMRPGPFPGELFF.

This clone was detected only a few times. The V gene is TRBV27, the J gene TRBJ2-7; 11 positions agree with TRBD1. The CDR3 runs to 16 residues. V dropped 0 bases and J dropped 3; count of bases not matched to a gene: 4. The germline V gene encodes CDR1 MNHEY and CDR2 SMNVEV (reference sequence). The DNA of the CDR3 is TGTGCCAGCAGTTTATCGATGGACAGGGGGCACTACGAGCAGTACTTC. It specifies CASSLSMDRGHYEQYF.

The chain couples TRBV5-1 to TRBJ2-5; 9 nucleotides align to TRBD1. The V gene's germline CDR1 is SGHRS and CDR2 YFSETQ. The CDR3 has 15 residues. Losses at the gene ends were 4 bases for V and 4 bases for J; bases not matched to a gene: 8. The CDR3 reads CASSRGQGGGETQYF. The CDR3, as DNA: TGCGCCAGCAGCCGGGGACAGGGAGGAGGAGAGACCCAGTACTTC.

The rearrangement links TRBV5-1 to TRBJ1-2; 7 bases are a match to TRBD1. The germline V gene encodes CDR1 SGHRS and CDR2 YFSETQ. The CDR3 runs to 19 residues. V lost 5 bases to trimming and J lost 4 bases; unmatched junction nucleotides: 23. CDR3 loop: CASSLWGQQRELGGYGYTF. The CDR3 DNA reads as TGCGCCAGCAGTTTGTGGGGACAGCAACGAGAGCTTGGTGGCTATGGCTACACCTTC.